A single sample is the source of the 28 T cell receptor beta chains below, sequenced in a study of blood T cells in healthy people across ages. Then a second PCR, running about 6 to 11 cycles, was carried out with a sample-barcoded 5' primer and a J-beta primer mix. TCRdb reprocessed the 5' RACE reads via MiXCR and lists one record per CDR3 protein. The sample records about 1.5 million distinct CDR3 sequences, about 45% being singletons. Sequences were obtained from blood. Receptor source: a woman aged 18 to 35 in good health.

The rearrangement joins TRBV7-8 to TRBJ2-1, with TRBD2 identical over 9 bases. V was pared by 5 bases and J by 2 bases, with 7 bases of the junction left unmatched. The germline CDR1 and CDR2 sequences are SGHVS and FQNEAQ. The CDR3 is 16 amino acids. The CDR3 DNA reads as TGTGCCAGCAGCCACACTAGCGGGCCGACCTACAATGAGCAGTTCTTC. This gives the protein CASSHTSGPTYNEQFF.

This clonotype showed up just a few times. V is TRBV9 and J is TRBJ1-1; D is unresolved. V was pared by 2 bases and J by 6 bases, with 11 bases between. This CDR3 is built from 13 residues. Germline V gene sequence: CDR1 SGDLS, CDR2 YYNGEE. The CDR3, as DNA: TGTGCCAGCAGCGTCTTCGGGAATCCTGAAGCTTTCTTT. Its protein is CASSVFGNPEAFF.

About this clonotype: The junction and the germline gene differ at one end; a read error may be behind it. The genes are TRBV29-1 and TRBJ2-1, with 7 bases lining up with TRBD1. This CDR3 spans 13 amino acids. Germline CDR1 reads SQVTM; CDR2 reads ANQGSEA. For the CDR3, the DNA is TGCAGCGTCACCGGGACAGTATACAATGAGCAGGTCTTC. Translation gives CSVTGTVYNEQVF.

This clonotype appeared a few times. This chain's CDR3 is CATSREDRGHQPQHF. CDR3 bases: TGTGCCACCAGCAGAGAGGACAGGGGGCACCAGCCCCAGCATTTT. The gene calls are TRBV15 and TRBJ1-5, with 11 positions matching TRBD1. Per germline, CDR1 LNHNV and CDR2 YYDKDF (reference sequence). CDR3 size: 15 residues. Trimming took 0 bases from V and 7 from J; bases not matched to a gene: 2. The full variable domain, its missing parts supplied by reference TRBV15 and TRBJ1-5, is DAMVIQNPRYQVTQFGKPVTLSCSQTLNHNVMYWYQQKSSQAPKLLFHYYDKDFNNEADTPDNFQSRRPNTSFCFLDIRSPGLGDTAMYLCATSREDRGHQPQHFGDGTRLSIL.

The genes are TRBV20-1 and TRBJ1-5; D perhaps matches TRBD1 (6 bases). The CDR3 totals 14 residues. The germline V gene encodes CDR1 DFQATT and CDR2 SNEGSKA (reference sequence). V was shortened by 6 bases and J by 6 bases, with 18 bases between the two germline ends. In DNA, the CDR3 is TGCAGTGCCGCAGGGGCTGGTGCGGCTCAGCCCCAGCATTTT. It is translated as CSAAGAGAAQPQHF.

V and J are TRBV4-1 and TRBJ2-1, with D maybe TRBD1 (5 bases). The germline CDR1 and CDR2 sequences are MGHRA and YSYEKL. Trimming took off 0 bases at V and 9 bases at J, with 15 bases between the two ends. The CDR3 spans 15 residues. The CDR3 sequence: CASSQDWGGVPEQFF. The CDR3 coding sequence is TGCGCCAGCAGCCAAGATTGGGGCGGCGTTCCTGAGCAGTTCTTC.

J is TRBJ2-3 and V is TRBV11-2, with D maybe TRBD1 (6 bases). Trimming took 1 base from V and 0 from J, leaving 14 bases between them. In germline, CDR1 is SGHAT, CDR2 FQNNGV. This CDR3 spans 17 amino acids. CDR3 residues: CASSLGYGQRSTDTQYF. The CDR3 DNA sequence: TGTGCCAGCAGCTTAGGATACGGACAGCGAAGCACAGATACGCAGTATTTT.

The chain is built from TRBV20-1 and TRBJ2-1; TRBD2 aligns across 8 bases. The trim removed 6 bases at V and 9 bases at J, leaving 13 bases unmatched. This CDR3 contains 14 residues. Germline values: CDR1 DFQATT, CDR2 SNEGSKA (reference sequence). This CDR3 is CSAITSGLEAEQFF. The CDR3 nucleotides are TGCAGTGCGATCACTAGCGGACTTGAAGCTGAGCAGTTCTTC.

This clonotype was observed a handful of times. CDR3 residues: CASSYSSGSYNEQYF. Here the CDR3 DNA reads TGTGCCAGCAGTTACTCTAGCGGCTCCTACAATGAGCAGTACTTC. V and J are TRBV6-2 or TRBV6-3 and TRBJ2-1; possibly TRBD2 for D (6 bases). The J call may be mistaken, given a closer DNA end match to TRBJ2-7. Germline loops: CDR1 MNHEY, CDR2 SVGEGT. The CDR3 sequence is 15 residues long.

This clonotype occurred a few times. The rearrangement joins TRBV29-1 to TRBJ2-5; a possible D gene is TRBD1 (6 bases). Germline assignment: CDR1 SQVTM and CDR2 ANQGSEA. V was clipped by 6 bases and J by 0 bases, with 11 bases between them. The CDR3 runs 13 residues. The CDR3 sequence is CSVLGTYQETQYF. In DNA form, the CDR3 reads TGCAGCGTGCTCGGGACATACCAAGAGACCCAGTACTTC.

This clonotype was recorded a few times. V is TRBV14 and J is TRBJ1-1; D may be TRBD1 (5 bases). Trimming removed 3 bases from V and 4 bases from J, with 15 bases in between. The CDR3 totals 15 residues. Germline V CDR1 and CDR2: SGHDN, FVKESK. The CDR3 is CASSHLIGGSTEAFF. The CDR3 nucleotides read TGTGCCAGCAGCCACCTGATCGGGGGTTCCACTGAAGCTTTCTTT. The whole variable domain, filled in from reference TRBV14 and TRBJ1-1, reads EAGVTQFPSHSVIEKGQTVTLRCDPISGHDNLYWYRRVMGKEIKFLLHFVKESKQDESGMPNNRFLAERTGGTYSTLKVQPAELEDSGVYFCASSHLIGGSTEAFFGQGTRLTVV.

This clonotype was detected a few times. V is TRBV10-2 and J is TRBJ1-4; 8 bases map to TRBD1. CDR1 is WSHSY, CDR2 SAAADI, per germline. CDR3 length: 13 amino acids. The ends lost 7 bases at V and 8 bases at J; junction bases unmatched: 6. Here the CDR3 reads CASTDRGGEKLFF. CDR3 DNA sequence: TGCGCCAGCACCGACAGGGGAGGCGAAAAACTGTTTTTT.

The chain recombines TRBV29-1 with TRBJ2-3; 11 nucleotides match TRBD2. CDR1 SQVTM and CDR2 ANQGSEA come from the germline V gene. The CDR3 contains 13 residues. The J segment lost 5 bases and the V segment lost 7 bases, leaving 5 bases of the junction unmatched. DNA of the CDR3: TGCAGCGAACTTAGCGGGGGGGGAGATACGCAGTATTTT. Protein: CSELSGGGDTQYF.

The chain is built from TRBV29-1 and TRBJ1-2, with a tentative D call TRBD1 (5 bases). The CDR3 runs to 10 residues. Trimming left V 7 bases short and J 6 bases short, with 9 bases between. CDR1 and CDR2 (germline): SQVTM, ANQGSEA. The CDR3 region has the DNA TGCAGCGCATCACAGGATGGCTACACCTTC. Translation: CSASQDGYTF.

The V and J genes are TRBV7-9 and TRBJ1-1; D is unresolved. The CDR3 has 15 amino acids. Per the germline V gene, CDR1 is SEHNR and CDR2 is FQNEAQ (reference sequence). Trimming removed 4 bases from V and 1 base from J, with 13 bases in between. The CDR3 spells CASSSRAIGNTEAFF. The CDR3 bases are TGTGCCAGCAGCTCCCGGGCCATCGGGAACACTGAAGCTTTCTTT.

The chain recombines TRBV6-2 or TRBV6-3 with TRBJ2-2; TRBD2 agrees at 8 bases. Germline V CDR1 and CDR2: MNHEY, SVGEGT. After removal of 5 bases from V and 3 bases from J, the junction contained 5 bases not matched to a gene. The CDR3 totals 15 residues. The CDR3 DNA sequence: TGTGCCAGCAGTCTCGGGGGGGACGACACCGGGGAGCTGTTTTTT. It is translated as CASSLGGDDTGELFF.

A few counts support this clonotype. The CDR3 DNA is TGTGCCAGCAGCCAAAATGTAATGAGAGGAGACACTGAAGCTTTCTTT. Its translation is CASSQNVMRGDTEAFF. V usage is TRBV3-1 and J usage is TRBJ1-1; D call uncertain. The V and J ends lost 2 bases and 3 bases respectively, with 16 bases between them. Germline CDR1 reads LGHDT; CDR2 reads YNNKEL (reference sequence). This CDR3 contains 16 residues.

V and J are TRBV20-1 and TRBJ2-7, with D tentatively TRBD1 (5 bases). The ends were cut back, 5 bases at V and 3 bases at J, with 8 bases in the middle. The germline V gene encodes CDR1 DFQATT and CDR2 SNEGSKA (reference sequence). The CDR3 is made up of 11 amino acids. The CDR3 region has the DNA TGCAGTGCTGGCAGGGTCTACGAGCAGTACTTC. As protein: CSAGRVYEQYF.

This clonotype was observed at least ten times. J is TRBJ2-7 and V is TRBV7-2, with 11 bases that match TRBD2. This CDR3 spans 17 amino acids. In germline, CDR1 is SGHTA, CDR2 FQGNSA. With V trimmed by 1 base and J by 1 base, 6 bases remained unmatched. For the CDR3, the DNA is TGTGCCAGCAGCTTAGATATAGCGGGAGGGCGTTCCTACGAGCAGTACTTC. Amino acids: CASSLDIAGGRSYEQYF.

The chain couples TRBV3-1 to TRBJ1-4; D not certain. Germline V gene sequence: CDR1 LGHDT, CDR2 YNNKEL (reference sequence). V shed 0 bases and J shed 6 bases, with 17 bases lying between them. This CDR3 contains 17 residues. This CDR3 is CASSQEEISVEDEKLFF. In nucleotides, the CDR3 is TGTGCCAGCAGCCAAGAGGAAATCTCGGTGGAGGATGAAAAACTGTTTTTT. Supplemented by reference TRBV3-1 and TRBJ1-4, the full variable domain reads DTAVSQTPKYLVTQMGNDKSIKCEQNLGHDTMYWYKQDSKKFLKIMFSYNNKELIINETVPNRFSPKSPDKAHLNLHINSLELGDSAVYFCASSQEEISVEDEKLFFGSGTQLSVL.

The gene calls are TRBV4-3 and TRBJ2-2, with D perhaps matching TRBD2 (6 bases). Looked up from germline, CDR1 is LGHNA and CDR2 is YSLEER. V dropped 3 bases and J dropped 5 bases, with 22 bases sitting between them. This CDR3 comprises 18 residues. CDR3 protein: CASSHHLPAGFKTGELFF. The CDR3 DNA sequence: TGCGCCAGCAGCCACCACCTACCAGCGGGTTTTAAAACCGGGGAGCTGTTTTTT.

This chain joins TRBV12-3 or TRBV12-4 and TRBJ1-2; TRBD1 matches 7 bases. Trimming at V came to 4 bases and at J to 3 bases, leaving 11 bases not matched to a gene. The CDR3 is 16 residues long. In DNA form, the CDR3 reads TGTGCCAGCAGTTACGGGCCGACAGGGACACACTATGGCTACACCTTC. It yields the protein CASSYGPTGTHYGYTF.

This sequence joins TRBV7-2 and TRBJ2-5; 9 positions match TRBD2. J gave up 7 bases and V 1 base, and 7 bases lay outside the gene matches. Looked up from germline, CDR1 is SGHTA and CDR2 is FQGNSA. The CDR3 runs 15 residues. CDR3: CASSLDVSGSATQYF. The CDR3 DNA is TGTGCCAGCAGCTTAGATGTTAGCGGGAGTGCGACCCAGTACTTC.

The rearrangement joins TRBV6-2 or TRBV6-3 to TRBJ2-3, with 8 nucleotides matching TRBD2. V gave up 7 bases and J gave up 2 bases; unmatched junction bases: 8. CDR1 MNHEY and CDR2 SVGEGT come from the germline V gene. The CDR3 length is 15 residues. The CDR3 nucleotides read TGTGCCAGCACCAAAGCGGGAGTGAACACAGATACGCAGTATTTT. Translated, it gives CASTKAGVNTDTQYF.

The chain has TRBV10-3 and TRBJ2-4, with 7 nucleotides matching TRBD2. With the DNA end fitting TRBJ2-7 better, the J assignment may be wrong. This CDR3 region has 15 residues. The V gene's germline CDR1 is ENHRY and CDR2 SYGVKD. The CDR3 nucleotides read TGTGCCATCAGACCGTCTAGCGGCGCACCCTACGAGCAGTACTTC. It yields the protein CAIRPSSGAPYEQYF.

This clonotype came up many times. V usage is TRBV2 and J usage is TRBJ2-3, with D unclear. Trimming took off 6 bases at V and 1 base at J, with 14 bases between the two ends. Germline V CDR1 and CDR2: SNHLY, FYNNEI. The CDR3 covers 15 residues. This CDR3 is CASSAGTAGTDTQYF. CDR3 in DNA: TGTGCCAGCAGCGCAGGAACCGCGGGCACAGATACGCAGTATTTT.

Details on this clonotype: This could be a read error, since a much larger clone is one nucleotide away. The genes are TRBV3-1 and TRBJ2-1; D not certain. The CDR3 is made up of 11 amino acids. Germline V gene lookup returns CDR1 LGHDT and CDR2 YNNKEL (reference sequence). CDR3 nucleotide sequence: TGTGCCAGCAGCCAATACAGTGAGCAGTTCTTC. It specifies CASSQYSEQFF.

The chain joins TRBV10-3 to TRBJ1-1; D uncertain. This CDR3 has 13 residues. The V gene's germline CDR1 is ENHRY and CDR2 SYGVKD. Trimming left V 6 bases short and J 0 bases short, with 8 bases between. The CDR3: CAISQTLNTEAFF. The CDR3 DNA reads TGTGCCATCAGCCAAACCCTGAACACTGAAGCTTTCTTT.